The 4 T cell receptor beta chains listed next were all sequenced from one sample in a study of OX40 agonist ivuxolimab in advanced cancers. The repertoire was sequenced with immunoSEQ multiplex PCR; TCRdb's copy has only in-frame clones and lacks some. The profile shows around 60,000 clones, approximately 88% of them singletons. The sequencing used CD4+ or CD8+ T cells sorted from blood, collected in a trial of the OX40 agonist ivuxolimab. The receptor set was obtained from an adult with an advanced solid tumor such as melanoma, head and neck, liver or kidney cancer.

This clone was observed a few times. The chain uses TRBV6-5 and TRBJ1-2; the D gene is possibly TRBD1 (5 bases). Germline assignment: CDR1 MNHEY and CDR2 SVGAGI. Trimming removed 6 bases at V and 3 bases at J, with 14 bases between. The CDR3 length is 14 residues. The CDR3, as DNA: TGTGCCAGCAGCGAGGGGTATCGTGACTATGGCTACACCTTC. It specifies CASSEGYRDYGYTF.

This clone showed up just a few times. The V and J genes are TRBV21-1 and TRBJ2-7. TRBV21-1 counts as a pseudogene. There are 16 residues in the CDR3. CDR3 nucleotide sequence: TGTGCCAGCGGAGTGGGGCAGGACTCTAACCTCTGGGAGCAGTACTTC. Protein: CASGVGQDSNLWEQYF.

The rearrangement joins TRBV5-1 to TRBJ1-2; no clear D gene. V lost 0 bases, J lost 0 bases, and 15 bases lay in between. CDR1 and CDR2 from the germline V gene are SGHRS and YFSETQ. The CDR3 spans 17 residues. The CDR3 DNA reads TGCGCCAGCAGCTTGGCCCTCCCTGGGATTACTAACTATGGCTACACCTTC. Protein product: CASSLALPGITNYGYTF.

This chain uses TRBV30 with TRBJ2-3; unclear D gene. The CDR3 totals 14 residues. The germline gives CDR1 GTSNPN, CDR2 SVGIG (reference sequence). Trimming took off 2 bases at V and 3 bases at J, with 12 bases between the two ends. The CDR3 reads CAWSSWGATDTQYF. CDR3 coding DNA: TGTGCCTGGAGTAGTTGGGGTGCGACAGATACGCAGTATTTT. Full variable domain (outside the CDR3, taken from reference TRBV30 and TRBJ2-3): SQTIHQWPATLVQPVGSPLSLECTVEGTSNPNLYWYRQAAGRGLQLLFYSVGIGQISSEVPQNLSASRPQDRQFILSSKKLLLSDSGFYLCAWSSWGATDTQYFGPGTRLTVL.